A single sample is the source of the 18 T cell receptor beta chains below, sequenced in a study of CXCR3-negative and CXCR3-positive naive CD8 T cells. With UMI labels, 5' RACE was used to prepare the TRB cDNA libraries. TCRdb re-called the 5' RACE reads and gives one entry per CDR3 protein, without DNA. This sample's table has about 130,000 distinct CDR3 sequences. Sequenced input: naive CXCR3- CD8+ T cells from blood. Stated subset: CD45RO-CCR7+CD27+CD95- naive CD8+ T cells lacking CXCR3 (TNR3-). All receptors derive from a human donor in good health. Some clones in this sample may be carry-over from other donors' samples.

The chain employs TRBV3-1 and TRBJ2-7; TCRdb picks TRBD1, but there is no DNA to check that call. The CDR3 is made up of 13 amino acids. CDR1 is LGHDT, CDR2 YNNKEL, per germline (reference sequence). CDR3 sequence: CASSQLQVNEQYF.

The rearrangement joins TRBV7-2 to TRBJ2-7; the D call of TRBD2 rests on TCRdb alone, since no DNA is present to check it. The CDR3 extends over 18 amino acids. Per germline, CDR1 SGHTA and CDR2 FQGNSA. The CDR3 is CASSLARLAGDNSYEQYF.

The chain employs TRBV5-6 and TRBJ2-1; TCRdb picks TRBD1, but there is no DNA to check that call. Germline CDR1 reads SGHDT; CDR2 reads YYEEEE. There are 16 residues in the CDR3. This CDR3 is CASSLGTWTVNNEQFF.

V and J are TRBV29-1 and TRBJ2-3. Looked up from germline, CDR1 is SQVTM and CDR2 is ANQGSEA. This CDR3 region has 15 residues. The CDR3: CSVDRPFTSTDTQYF.

The V gene is TRBV15, the J gene TRBJ1-1. This CDR3 spans 15 amino acids. The germline V gene has CDR1 LNHNV and CDR2 YYDKDF (reference sequence). Here the CDR3 reads CATSRDGRLNTEAFF.

CDR3 protein: CASSKERTLEAFF. The V gene is TRBV21-1, the J gene TRBJ1-1. TRBV21-1 is given as a pseudogene. The CDR3 is 13 residues long.

V gene TRBV11-1 combines with J gene TRBJ2-2; checking the TCRdb D call of TRBD1 is not possible without DNA. This CDR3 contains 16 residues. CDR1 is SGHAT and CDR2 is FQDESV in the germline V gene (reference sequence). The CDR3 here is CASSFSGRGRTGELFF.

CDR3 in amino acids: CASSSRREGGYEQYF. This chain links TRBV7-8 with TRBJ2-7; TCRdb designates TRBD2, a call that cannot be tested without DNA. Germline V CDR1 and CDR2: SGHVS, FQNEAQ. The CDR3 has 15 amino acids.

The V call is TRBV27, the J call TRBJ2-3; TCRdb indicates TRBD2, and absent DNA this call remains unverified. Germline CDR1 is MNHEY and CDR2 is SMNVEV (reference sequence). CDR3 length: 17 residues. This chain's CDR3 is CASSALAGGPSTDTLYF.

The V call is TRBV12-3 or TRBV12-4, the J call TRBJ1-2; TCRdb lists TRBD1, though no DNA is available to test this call. The CDR3 consists of 12 residues. The CDR3 spells CASGFGRQNSTF.

J is TRBJ2-1 and V is TRBV5-1. Germline V gene data show CDR1 as SGHRS and CDR2 as YFSETQ. The CDR3 is made up of 15 amino acids. The CDR3 reads CASSLEATLGDEQFF.

The chain couples TRBV9 to TRBJ2-1; TCRdb lists TRBD1, though no DNA is available to test this call. Germline V gives CDR1 SGDLS, CDR2 YYNGEE. The CDR3 covers 16 residues. CDR3 in amino acids: CASSTSTGSRANEQFF.

The V gene is TRBV12-3 or TRBV12-4, the J gene TRBJ2-3; TCRdb returns TRBD1, unconfirmable since there is no DNA. The length of the CDR3 is 14 residues. The CDR3: CATPDPGSTDTQYF.

The chain is built from TRBV5-6 and TRBJ2-5; the D call of TRBD2 rests on TCRdb alone, since no DNA is present to check it. The CDR3 runs 14 residues. In germline, CDR1 is SGHDT, CDR2 YYEEEE. This CDR3 reads CASSYTSVQETQYF.

The chain is built from TRBV5-1 and TRBJ2-1; the TCRdb D gene call, TRBD2, has no DNA to confirm it. Per germline, CDR1 SGHRS and CDR2 YFSETQ. The CDR3 is 16 residues long. The CDR3 sequence is CASSPQEGLTYNEQFF. Based on the CDR3 plus reference TRBV5-1 and TRBJ2-1, the full variable domain is KAGVTQTPRYLIKTRGQQVTLSCSPISGHRSVSWYQQTPGQGLQFLFEYFSETQRNKGNFPGRFSGRQFSNSRSEMNVSTLELGDSALYLCASSPQEGLTYNEQFFGPGTRLTVL.

The chain uses TRBV27 and TRBJ2-1; TCRdb lists TRBD2, though no DNA is available to test this call. Per germline, CDR1 MNHEY and CDR2 SMNVEV (reference sequence). This CDR3 contains 16 residues. This chain's CDR3 is CASSPSTSGGYNEQFF.

The chain links TRBV9 to TRBJ2-7; as DNA is missing, the TRBD1 call by TCRdb cannot be tested. From germline, CDR1 is SGDLS and CDR2 YYNGEE. CDR3 size: 13 residues. This chain's CDR3 is CASSAGAGYEQYF. Full variable domain (rest looked up from reference TRBV9 and TRBJ2-7): DSGVTQTPKHLITATGQRVTLRCSPRSGDLSVYWYQQSLDQGLQFLIQYYNGEERAKGNILERFSAQQFPDLHSELNLSSLELGDSALYFCASSAGAGYEQYFGPGTRLTVT.

The V and J genes are TRBV5-1 and TRBJ2-1; TCRdb returns TRBD1, unconfirmable since there is no DNA. The CDR3 runs to 14 residues. CDR1 and CDR2 (germline): SGHRS, YFSETQ. The CDR3 sequence: CASSLEQGANEQFF.